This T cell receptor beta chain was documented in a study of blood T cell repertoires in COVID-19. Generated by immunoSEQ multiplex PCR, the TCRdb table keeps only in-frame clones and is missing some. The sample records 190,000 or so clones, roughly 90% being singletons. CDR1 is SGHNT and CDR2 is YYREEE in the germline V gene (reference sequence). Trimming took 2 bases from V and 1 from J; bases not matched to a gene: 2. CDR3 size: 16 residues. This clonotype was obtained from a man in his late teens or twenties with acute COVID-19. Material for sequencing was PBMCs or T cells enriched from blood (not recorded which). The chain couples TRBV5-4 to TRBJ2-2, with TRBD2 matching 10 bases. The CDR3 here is CASSFRTSGNTGELFF. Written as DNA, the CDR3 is TGTGCCAGCAGCTTTAGGACTAGCGGGAACACCGGGGAGCTGTTTTTT.